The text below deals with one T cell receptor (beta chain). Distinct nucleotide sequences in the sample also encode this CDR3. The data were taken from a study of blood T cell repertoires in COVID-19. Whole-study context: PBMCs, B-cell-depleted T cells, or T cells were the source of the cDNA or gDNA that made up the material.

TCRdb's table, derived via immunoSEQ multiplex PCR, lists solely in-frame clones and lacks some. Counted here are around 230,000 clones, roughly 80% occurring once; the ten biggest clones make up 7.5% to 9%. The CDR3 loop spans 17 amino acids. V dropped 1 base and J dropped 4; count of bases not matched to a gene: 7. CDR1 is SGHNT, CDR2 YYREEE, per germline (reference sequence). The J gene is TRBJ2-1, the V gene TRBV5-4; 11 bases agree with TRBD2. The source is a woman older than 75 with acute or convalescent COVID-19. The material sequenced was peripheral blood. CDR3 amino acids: CASSLTSGGATYNEQFF. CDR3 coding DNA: TGTGCCAGCAGCTTGACTAGCGGGGGAGCCACTTACAATGAGCAGTTCTTC.